This T cell receptor (beta chain) was sequenced for a study of monozygotic twins with inflammatory bowel disease. Study results and limitations: IBD patients exhibited fewer clonotypes shared with other individuals than healthy twins, particularly with disease activity.

In germline, CDR1 is SGHRS, CDR2 YFSETQ. The CDR3 covers 14 residues. As regards this clonotype: Its target is unknown.

Template switching added UMIs carrying a 6-nucleotide sample barcode. TCRdb re-called the 5' RACE reads; every CDR3 protein appears as one record, without DNA. The listing records 140,000 to 150,000 distinct CDR3 sequences. Without any T cell sorting, total RNA was isolated from whole blood. The material sequenced was blood. The rearrangement links TRBV5-1 to TRBJ2-7; checking the TCRdb D call of TRBD1 is not possible without DNA. This TCR derives from a human donor with ulcerative colitis or Crohn's disease, or a healthy co-twin of an affected twin (not recorded which). CDR3 sequence: CASGRGDRSDEQYF.